The 14 T cell receptor beta chains in this list originate from one sample, sequenced in a study of blood T cell repertoires in COVID-19. Data came from immunoSEQ multiplex PCR; TCRdb stores just in-frame clones and leaves some out. Of about 170,000 clones listed, roughly 85% are singletons. The sample taken for sequencing was PBMCs or T cells enriched from blood (not recorded which). Receptors were obtained from a woman aged 45 to 65 who had recovered from COVID-19.

V is TRBV9 and J is TRBJ2-1; D uncertain. Germline V gives CDR1 SGDLS, CDR2 YYNGEE. Trimming stripped 1 base from V and 9 bases from J, with 17 bases between. This CDR3 comprises 15 residues. The CDR3: CASSVSLVDSSEQFF. In DNA, the CDR3 is TGTGCCAGCAGCGTAAGCCTAGTAGATTCGTCTGAGCAGTTCTTC.

V is TRBV4-1 and J is TRBJ2-5; a weak D match, TRBD1 (5 bases). The V and J ends lost 2 bases and 1 base respectively, with 11 bases between them. The CDR3 has 15 amino acids. The germline V gene encodes CDR1 MGHRA and CDR2 YSYEKL. The CDR3 coding sequence is TGCGCCAGCAGCCAATTCGCAGGGCTCCAAGAGACCCAGTACTTC. The encoded protein is CASSQFAGLQETQYF.

The J gene is TRBJ1-2, the V gene TRBV9, with D possibly TRBD1 on 6 matching bases. The ends were cut back, 0 bases at V and 6 bases at J, with 12 bases in the middle. The CDR3 extends over 14 amino acids. In germline, CDR1 is SGDLS, CDR2 YYNGEE. The CDR3 here is CASSVVRDTNGYTF. In nucleotides, the CDR3 is TGTGCCAGCAGCGTAGTTAGGGACACCAATGGCTACACCTTC. The whole variable domain, filled in from reference TRBV9 and TRBJ1-2, reads DSGVTQTPKHLITATGQRVTLRCSPRSGDLSVYWYQQSLDQGLQFLIQYYNGEERAKGNILERFSAQQFPDLHSELNLSSLELGDSALYFCASSVVRDTNGYTFGSGTRLTVV.

The genes are TRBV9 and TRBJ1-3, with D uncertain. Germline CDR1 SGDLS, CDR2 YYNGEE. V shed 0 bases and J shed 1 base, with 5 bases lying between them. The CDR3 extends over 14 amino acids. This chain's CDR3 is CASSVEHSGNTIYF. The CDR3 DNA sequence: TGTGCCAGCAGCGTAGAACATTCTGGAAACACCATATATTTT.

There are a few counts of this clone. The V call is TRBV5-4, the J call TRBJ1-2; D gene unclear. The ends were cut back, 4 bases at V and 4 bases at J, with 14 bases in the middle. Germline CDR1 and CDR2: SGHNT and YYREEE (reference sequence). The CDR3 spans 14 residues. The CDR3: CASSSSEAGYGYTF. CDR3 sequence (DNA): TGTGCCAGCAGCAGTTCCGAGGCGGGCTATGGCTACACCTTC.

The chain links TRBV28 to TRBJ1-2, with 9 bases that match TRBD1. CDR3 length equals 14 residues. The germline V gene encodes CDR1 MDHEN and CDR2 SYDVKM. J gave up 3 bases and V 7 bases, and 6 bases lay outside the gene matches. The CDR3 nucleotides are TGTGCCAGCACAGTACAGGGGGCGTACTATGGCTACACCTTC. It translates to CASTVQGAYYGYTF.

The chain employs TRBV6-1 and TRBJ2-2; perhaps TRBD1 as D (5 bases). Germline values: CDR1 MNHNS, CDR2 SASEGT. This CDR3 has 16 amino acids. V shed 3 bases and J shed 0 bases, with 11 bases lying between them. The CDR3 sequence is CASSDPDSSNTGELFF. The CDR3 region has the DNA TGTGCCAGCAGTGACCCAGACAGTTCGAACACCGGGGAGCTGTTTTTT.

This clone was observed a handful of times. The chain uses TRBV12-3 or TRBV12-4 and TRBJ2-2; 7 nucleotides align to TRBD2. The J segment lost 7 bases and the V segment lost 6 bases, leaving 2 bases of the junction unmatched. CDR3 length: 12 residues. The CDR3 here is CASRRGGGELFF. CDR3 sequence (DNA): TGTGCCAGCAGACGCGGGGGCGGGGAGCTGTTTTTT.

The chain links TRBV5-8 to TRBJ1-2, with TRBD1 matching over 8 bases. V shed 3 bases, J shed 4 bases, and the junction held 5 bases outside the gene matches. CDR1 is SGHTS and CDR2 is YDEGEE in the germline V gene. The CDR3 length is 14 residues. Here the CDR3 DNA reads TGTGCCAGCAGCTCAGGGGGCTTCGGCTATGGCTACACCTTC. It specifies CASSSGGFGYGYTF.

The chain employs TRBV7-5 and TRBJ2-4; the D segment call TRBD1 is taken from the table without a DNA check. TRBV7-5 is a known pseudogene. This CDR3 has 16 amino acids. The CDR3 loop is CVRSLADRGLVNIQYF. CDR3 bases: TGTGTCAGAAGCTTAGCCGACAGGGGGCTAGTAAACATTCAGTACTTC.

This chain connects TRBV2 to TRBJ2-2; TRBD1 agrees at 8 bases. CDR1 is SNHLY, CDR2 FYNNEI, per germline. The CDR3 totals 15 residues. V shed 10 bases, J shed 5 bases, and the junction held 12 bases outside the gene matches. The CDR3 region is CATRKDTGGTGELFF. The CDR3, as DNA: TGTGCCACGCGGAAAGATACAGGGGGAACCGGGGAGCTGTTTTTT.

The chain recombines TRBV11-3 with TRBJ1-1, with TRBD1 matching over 11 bases. This CDR3 has 14 amino acids. V shed 5 bases and J 7 bases; nucleotides not matched to a gene: 6. Germline CDR1 reads SGHNT; CDR2 reads YENEEA. CDR3 coding DNA: TGTGCCAGCAGCGCCGGGACAGGGGGTGATGAAGCTTTCTTT. Translating gives CASSAGTGGDEAFF.

This chain links TRBV7-3 with TRBJ1-1; D is unresolved. Germline V gene sequence: CDR1 SGHTA, CDR2 FQGTGA. The CDR3 has 13 residues. Trimming removed 2 bases from V and 7 bases from J, with 11 bases in between. CDR3 sequence: CASSLFTGGEAFF. The CDR3 nucleotides read TGTGCCAGCAGCTTATTCACCGGCGGTGAAGCTTTCTTT.

J is TRBJ1-1 and V is TRBV12-3 or TRBV12-4; the D gene is possibly TRBD1 (6 bases). Trimming left V 6 bases short and J 0 bases short, with 8 bases between. The CDR3 length is 13 residues. In DNA form, the CDR3 reads TGTGCCAGCAGAAGGACAGTGAACACTGAAGCTTTCTTT. Its protein product is CASRRTVNTEAFF.